Given below is one T cell receptor (beta chain) in context. Its antigen is as yet unknown. The cryopreserved samples used held roughly 0.95-10 million PBMC prior to extraction of DNA. This record comes from a study of long-term antiretroviral therapy in people with HIV. Germline V gives CDR1 SGHRS, CDR2 YFSETQ. The CDR3 loop spans 16 amino acids. Trimming stripped 4 bases from V and 5 bases from J, with 19 bases between. Investigators performed immunoSEQ version v3.0 at survey level. Clones were read by immunoSEQ multiplex PCR, and TCRdb kept only the in-frame ones, dropping some. The top ten clones hold 12% of a sample with 20,000 to 25,000 clones, about 76% of them seen once. Study-wide findings and caveats: Diversity increased after ART yet remained lower than in transplant donor controls. Whereas controls had wider CDR3 length ranges, HIV repertoires had narrower ones.

The chain uses TRBV5-1 and TRBJ2-1; D ambiguous. Sequenced here: unsorted PBMCs, sampled 0.1 years before starting antiretroviral therapy. The receptor was isolated from a man between 40 and 49 years old with HIV. The CDR3 spells CASSPLKGMGDNEQFF. The CDR3 coding sequence is TGCGCCAGCAGCCCTCTAAAAGGTATGGGTGACAATGAGCAGTTCTTC.